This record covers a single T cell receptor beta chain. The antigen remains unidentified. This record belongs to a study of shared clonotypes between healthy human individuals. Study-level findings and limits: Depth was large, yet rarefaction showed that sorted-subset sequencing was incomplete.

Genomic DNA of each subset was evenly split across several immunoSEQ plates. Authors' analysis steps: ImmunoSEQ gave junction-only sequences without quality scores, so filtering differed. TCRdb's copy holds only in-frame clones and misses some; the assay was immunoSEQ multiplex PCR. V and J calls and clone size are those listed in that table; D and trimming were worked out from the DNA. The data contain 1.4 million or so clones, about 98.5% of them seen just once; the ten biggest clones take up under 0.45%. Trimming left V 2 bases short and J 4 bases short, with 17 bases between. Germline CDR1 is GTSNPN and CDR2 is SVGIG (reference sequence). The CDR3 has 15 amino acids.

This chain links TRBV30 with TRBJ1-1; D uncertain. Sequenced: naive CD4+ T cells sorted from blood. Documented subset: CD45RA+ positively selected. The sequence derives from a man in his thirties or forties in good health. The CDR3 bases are TGTGCCTGGAGTCTGAAGGCCACGACGAGCACTGAAGCTTTCTTT. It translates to CAWSLKATTSTEAFF. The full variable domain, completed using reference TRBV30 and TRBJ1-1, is SQTIHQWPATLVQPVGSPLSLECTVEGTSNPNLYWYRQAAGRGLQLLFYSVGIGQISSEVPQNLSASRPQDRQFILSSKKLLLSDSGFYLCAWSLKATTSTEAFFGQGTRLTVV.